The clone carrying this T cell receptor beta chain appeared once. Its cognate antigen is unknown. The sample belongs to a study of T cells in localized non-small cell lung cancer. Regarding the study as a whole: It was uninvolved adjacent lung that showed the highest T cell clonality, exceeding tumor. When the top 100 tumor clones were examined, a median around 61 of them also appeared in the adjacent lung, which was paired and uninvolved.

Data came from immunoSEQ multiplex PCR; TCRdb stores just in-frame clones and leaves some out. This sample has fewer than 2,000 clones, with 30% to 45% found just once. The origin of this receptor is a woman aged 40 to 75 with stage I lung adenocarcinoma. The source material was lung tumor tissue, sampled before any cancer treatment.

The CDR3, as DNA: TGTGCCAGTAGTTATCCCCCGGACATGAACACTGAAGCTTTCTTT. It translates to CASSYPPDMNTEAFF. The chain links TRBV19 to TRBJ1-1, with D possibly TRBD1 on 5 matching bases. Trimming cost V 5 bases and J 0 bases, with 13 bases left between them. Germline V gives CDR1 LNHDA, CDR2 SQIVND (reference sequence). This CDR3 is 15 amino acids long.